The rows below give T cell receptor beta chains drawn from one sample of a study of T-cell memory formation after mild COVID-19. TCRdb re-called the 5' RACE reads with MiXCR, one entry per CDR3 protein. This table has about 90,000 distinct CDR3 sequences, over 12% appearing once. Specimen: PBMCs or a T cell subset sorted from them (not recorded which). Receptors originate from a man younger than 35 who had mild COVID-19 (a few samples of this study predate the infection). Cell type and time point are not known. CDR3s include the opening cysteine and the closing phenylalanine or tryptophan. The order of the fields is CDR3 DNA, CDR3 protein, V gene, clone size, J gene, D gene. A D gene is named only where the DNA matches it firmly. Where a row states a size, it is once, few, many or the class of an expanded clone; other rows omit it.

TGTGCCAGCAGCCAAGATCGCTATAATTCACCCCTCCACTTT,CASSQDRYNSPLHF,TRBV14,-,TRBJ1-6,-
TGTGCCAGCAGCTTGGGGGGAATGGATCAGCCCCAGCATTTT,CASSLGGMDQPQHF,TRBV5-6,few,TRBJ1-5,-
TGTGCCAGCAGTTTGGTAGGGACACATACTTTAAGCACAGATACGCAGTATTTT,CASSLVGTHTLSTDTQYF,TRBV12-3/TRBV12-4,once,TRBJ2-3,-
TGTGCCACGTCGGACCCGCTCACAGATACGCAGTATTTT,CATSDPLTDTQYF,TRBV5-5,few,TRBJ2-3,-
TGTGCCAGCAGCTTAGTGACTCCGGGATCAGAAGCTTTCTTT,CASSLVTPGSEAFF,TRBV7-2,few,TRBJ1-1,-
TGTGCCAGCAGCGTAGGGAGCGGCGGCGCCTCCACAGATACGCAGTATTTT,CASSVGSGGASTDTQYF,TRBV9,many,TRBJ2-3,-
TGCGCCAGCGGGCTCAGGCTTGGGCGAGAGACCCAGTACTTC,CASGLRLGRETQYF,TRBV5-1,-,TRBJ2-5,-
TGCAGCGTTCGTTGGGGGGGCCTCGAGACCCAGTACTTC,CSVRWGGLETQYF,TRBV29-1,few,TRBJ2-5,-
TGCGCCAGCAGCCAAGTTAGGGTCCGGACTGAAGCTTTCTTT,CASSQVRVRTEAFF,TRBV4-1,-,TRBJ1-1,-
TGTGCCAGCCTCACAGGGGGGTACCATGGCTACACCTTC,CASLTGGYHGYTF,TRBV28,few,TRBJ1-2,TRBD1
TGTGCCAGCAGCTTTGGGGGACAGCCCCATGGCTACACCTTC,CASSFGGQPHGYTF,TRBV7-9,-,TRBJ1-2,TRBD1
TGTGCCAGCAGCTCACCTCAGGGGACGAACACTGAAGCTTTCTTT,CASSSPQGTNTEAFF,TRBV7-9,few,TRBJ1-1,-
TGCGCCAGCAGCCAAGACAAGGGCAGGGCGTGGACCCAGTACTTC,CASSQDKGRAWTQYF,TRBV4-3,-,TRBJ2-5,-
TGTGCCAGCAGTTTATCGGCAGGGGGCTGGACTGAAGCTTTCTTT,CASSLSAGGWTEAFF,TRBV27,few,TRBJ1-1,TRBD1
TGTGCCACGTTCGACGGATCTTCTAACTATGGCTACACCTTC,CATFDGSSNYGYTF,TRBV19,-,TRBJ1-2,-
TGCAGCGTTGAAGATCTAGCGGGGGATAATGAGCAGTTCTTC,CSVEDLAGDNEQFF,TRBV29-1,-,TRBJ2-1,TRBD2
TGTGCCACCAGCATCGGACTAGCGGGGAATGAGCAGTTCTTC,CATSIGLAGNEQFF,TRBV15,-,TRBJ2-1,TRBD2
TGTGCCAGCAGCTTACTGGGCCTCAGGGAGCAGTTCTTC,CASSLLGLREQFF,TRBV7-9,-,TRBJ2-1,-
TGTGCCAGCACCCCCGGGACAGCTCATTCACCCCTCCACTTT,CASTPGTAHSPLHF,TRBV7-9,-,TRBJ1-6,TRBD1
TGTGCCAGCAGCGATAACAGGGGACACCACTATGGCTACACCTTC,CASSDNRGHHYGYTF,TRBV12-3/TRBV12-4,-,TRBJ1-2,TRBD1
TGTGCCAGCACCTTCGAGGCAAGCCCACCCTACAATGAGCAGTTCTTC,CASTFEASPPYNEQFF,TRBV6-6,few,TRBJ2-1,-
TGTGCCAGCAGTTACCTCGTTGACAGGGATGACTATGGCTACACCTTC,CASSYLVDRDDYGYTF,TRBV6-5,-,TRBJ1-2,TRBD1
TGCAGTGCTAGAGACCGACCTCTACAGGGGTTCGGTAATTCACCCCTCCACTTT,CSARDRPLQGFGNSPLHF,TRBV20-1,-,TRBJ1-6,TRBD1
TGTGCCAGCAGCTTAGCAGGGATTGGGGCCAACGTCCTGACTTTC,CASSLAGIGANVLTF,TRBV7-6,few,TRBJ2-6,-
TGTGCCAGCAGCTTATCAGAGGTGGATACGCAGTATTTT,CASSLSEVDTQYF,TRBV7-9,many,TRBJ2-3,-
TGTGCCAGCACCATACAAATCAGGGTTATGAACAATGAGCAGTTCTTC,CASTIQIRVMNNEQFF,TRBV6-1,-,TRBJ2-1,-
TGTGCCAGCAGCTTGGGTCCTCTAAGCGTCTATAATTCACCCCTCCACTTT,CASSLGPLSVYNSPLHF,TRBV5-5,-,TRBJ1-6,-
TGTGCCAGCAGAGGCCTCAGGGGGGCTAATGAAAAACTGTTTTTT,CASRGLRGANEKLFF,TRBV6-6,-,TRBJ1-4,TRBD1
TGTGCCAGCAGCGTAGATCCAGATACGCAGTATTTT,CASSVDPDTQYF,TRBV9,many,TRBJ2-3,-
TGTGCCAGCAGCGTAGATACAGGGGGCGGATACACTGAAGCTTTCTTT,CASSVDTGGGYTEAFF,TRBV9,-,TRBJ1-1,TRBD1
TGCAGCGTCCCGAAGGTCCAGTCCTATGGCTACACCTTC,CSVPKVQSYGYTF,TRBV29-1,-,TRBJ1-2,-
TGTGCCAGCTTGGGAGAGTACAATGAGCAGTTCTTC,CASLGEYNEQFF,TRBV6-2/TRBV6-3,few,TRBJ2-1,-
TGTGCCAGCAGACAGGGGACCTACGAGCAGTACTTC,CASRQGTYEQYF,TRBV27,few,TRBJ2-7,TRBD1
TGCAGTGTCAGGGACAGGGGGCCTGGAAACACCATATATTTT,CSVRDRGPGNTIYF,TRBV20-1,-,TRBJ1-3,TRBD1
TGCGCCAGCAGCCAAGGAACGGACGATGGCTACACCTTC,CASSQGTDDGYTF,TRBV4-1,few,TRBJ1-2,-
TGTGCTAGTGGTTTAGGCCGCCCGTACCAAGAGACCCAGTACTTC,CASGLGRPYQETQYF,TRBV12-5,-,TRBJ2-5,-
TGTGCCAGCAGTGAATTTTCAGGGCCCCAAGAGACCCAGTACTTC,CASSEFSGPQETQYF,TRBV25-1,few,TRBJ2-5,-
TGTGCCACCAGCAGAGATGAGGGGAACCTGAACACTGAAGCTTTCTTT,CATSRDEGNLNTEAFF,TRBV15,many,TRBJ1-1,-
TGTGCCAGCAGTTTTGAGGCAGGGCCTGGAAACACCATATATTTT,CASSFEAGPGNTIYF,TRBV12-3/TRBV12-4,-,TRBJ1-3,-
TGTGCCAGCATCTACAGGGTAACGAACACTGAAGCTTTCTTT,CASIYRVTNTEAFF,TRBV6-1,many,TRBJ1-1,-
TGTGCCAGCAGTTACGGGGTTCCCTACGAGCAGTACTTC,CASSYGVPYEQYF,TRBV6-5,-,TRBJ2-7,-
TGTGCCGGCGTCTCAGGGACCGGGGAGCTGTTTTTT,CAGVSGTGELFF,TRBV7-2,few,TRBJ2-2,-
TGCAGCGTTGAAATTCCTGAGGGGATTCAGGAGACCCAGTACTTC,CSVEIPEGIQETQYF,TRBV29-1,-,TRBJ2-5,-
TGTGCCAGTAGTTTCGGACTAGCGGCCGGGGAGCTGTTTTTT,CASSFGLAAGELFF,TRBV19,-,TRBJ2-2,TRBD2
TGCAGTGCTAGTGCTAGACCGCACACAGATACGCAGTATTTT,CSASARPHTDTQYF,TRBV20-1,few,TRBJ2-3,-
TGTGCCAGCAGCTTCGCCGGGACAGGGTCTCAAGAGACCCAGTACTTC,CASSFAGTGSQETQYF,TRBV7-9,-,TRBJ2-5,TRBD1
TGCAGTGCTAGAGACCCCGTGGGTAGCGCCACCGGGGAGCTGTTTTTT,CSARDPVGSATGELFF,TRBV20-1,few,TRBJ2-2,-
TGTGCCAGCAGTTACTCGCAGGTTAACTATGGCTACACCTTC,CASSYSQVNYGYTF,TRBV6-5,-,TRBJ1-2,-
TGCGCCAGCAGAGGGCAGGGCGGCGGCTACACCTTC,CASRGQGGGYTF,TRBV4-3,few,TRBJ1-2,-
TGCGCCAGCAGCCAGGGGGGGAATCAGGGACGTCGGAGCACAGATACGCAGTATTTT,CASSQGGNQGRRSTDTQYF,TRBV4-1,few,TRBJ2-3,TRBD2